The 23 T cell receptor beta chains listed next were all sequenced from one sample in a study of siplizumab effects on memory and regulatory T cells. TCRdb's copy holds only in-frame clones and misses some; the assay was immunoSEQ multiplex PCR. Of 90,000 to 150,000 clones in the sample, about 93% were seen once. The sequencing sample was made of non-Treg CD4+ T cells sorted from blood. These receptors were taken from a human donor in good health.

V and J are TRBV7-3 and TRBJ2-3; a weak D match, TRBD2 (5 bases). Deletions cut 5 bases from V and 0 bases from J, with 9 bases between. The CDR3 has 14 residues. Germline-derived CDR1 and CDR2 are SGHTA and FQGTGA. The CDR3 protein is CASSLSGSTDTQYF. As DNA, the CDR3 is TGTGCCAGCAGCCTAAGCGGAAGCACAGATACGCAGTATTTT.

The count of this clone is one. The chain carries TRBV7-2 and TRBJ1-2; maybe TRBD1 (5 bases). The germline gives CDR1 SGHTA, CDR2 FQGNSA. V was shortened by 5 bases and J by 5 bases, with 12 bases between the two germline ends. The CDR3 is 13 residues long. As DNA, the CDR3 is TGTGCCAGCAGCCCCGACAGCCATTATGGCTACACCTTC. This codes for CASSPDSHYGYTF.

DNA of the CDR3: TGTGCCAGCACCCAACGGGGGGACACCGGGGAGCTGTTTTTT. Translating gives CASTQRGDTGELFF. The V gene is TRBV7-3, the J gene TRBJ2-2; 7 bases align to TRBD2. The CDR3 spans 14 residues. Germline V lookup: CDR1 SGHTA, CDR2 FQGTGA. The V and J ends lost 7 bases and 3 bases, in that order; junction bases with no gene match: 5.

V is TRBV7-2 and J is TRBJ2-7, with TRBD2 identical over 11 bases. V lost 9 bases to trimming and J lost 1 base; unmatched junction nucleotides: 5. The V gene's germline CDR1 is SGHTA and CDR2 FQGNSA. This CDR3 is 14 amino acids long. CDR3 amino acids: CASSPSGGSYEQYF. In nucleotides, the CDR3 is TGTGCCAGTTCTCCTAGCGGGGGGTCCTACGAGCAGTACTTC.

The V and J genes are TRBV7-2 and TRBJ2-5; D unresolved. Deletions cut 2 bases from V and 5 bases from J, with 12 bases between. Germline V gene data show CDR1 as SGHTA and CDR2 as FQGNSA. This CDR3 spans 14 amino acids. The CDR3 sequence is CASSLSLHQETQYF. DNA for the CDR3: TGTGCCAGCAGCTTATCCCTCCATCAGGAGACCCAGTACTTC.

The CDR3 DNA reads as TGTGCCAGCAGCTTATCGGGGCAAGAGACCCAGTACTTC. It is translated as CASSLSGQETQYF. The chain is built from TRBV7-6 and TRBJ2-5; D possibly corresponds to TRBD2 (5 bases). The CDR3 spans 13 residues. Trimming shortened V by 2 bases and J by 2 bases, and 6 bases separated the two germline ends. CDR1 is SGHVS, CDR2 FNYEAQ, per germline.

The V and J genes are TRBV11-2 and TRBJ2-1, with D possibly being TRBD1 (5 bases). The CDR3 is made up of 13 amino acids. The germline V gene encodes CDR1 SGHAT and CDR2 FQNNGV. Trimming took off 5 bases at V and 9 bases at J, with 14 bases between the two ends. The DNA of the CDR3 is TGTGCCAGCAGCCGGACAAATCCCAGTGAGCAGTTCTTC. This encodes CASSRTNPSEQFF.

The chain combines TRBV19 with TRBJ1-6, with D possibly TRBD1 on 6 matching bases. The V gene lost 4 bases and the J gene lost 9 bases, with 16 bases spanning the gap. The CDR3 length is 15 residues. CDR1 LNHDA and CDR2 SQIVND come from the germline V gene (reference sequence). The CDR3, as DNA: TGTGCCAGTAGTACAAGAGACAGGTTAGGTTCACCCCTCCACTTT. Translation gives CASSTRDRLGSPLHF.

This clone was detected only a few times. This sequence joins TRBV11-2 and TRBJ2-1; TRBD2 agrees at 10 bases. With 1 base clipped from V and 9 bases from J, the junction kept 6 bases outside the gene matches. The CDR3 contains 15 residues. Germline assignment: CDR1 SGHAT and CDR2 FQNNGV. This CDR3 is CASSLVVLAGVEQFF. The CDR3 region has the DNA TGTGCCAGCAGCTTAGTCGTCCTAGCGGGGGTTGAGCAGTTCTTC.

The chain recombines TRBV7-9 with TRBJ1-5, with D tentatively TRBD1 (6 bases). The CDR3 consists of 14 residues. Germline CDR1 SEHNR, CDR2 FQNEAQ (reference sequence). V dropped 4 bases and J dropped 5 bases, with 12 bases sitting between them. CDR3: CASSWAGADQPQHF. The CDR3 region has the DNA TGTGCCAGCAGCTGGGCAGGGGCCGATCAGCCCCAGCATTTT.

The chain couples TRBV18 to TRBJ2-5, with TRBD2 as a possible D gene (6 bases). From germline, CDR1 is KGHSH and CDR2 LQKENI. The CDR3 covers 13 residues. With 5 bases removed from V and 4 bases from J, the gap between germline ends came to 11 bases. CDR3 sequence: CASSEGGAETQYF. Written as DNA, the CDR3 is TGTGCCAGCTCAGAAGGAGGGGCAGAGACCCAGTACTTC.

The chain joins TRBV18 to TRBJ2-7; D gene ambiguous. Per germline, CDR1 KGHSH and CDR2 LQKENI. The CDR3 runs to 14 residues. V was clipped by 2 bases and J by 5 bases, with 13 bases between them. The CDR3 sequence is CASSPTPDRNEQYF. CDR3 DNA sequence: TGTGCCAGCTCACCAACCCCCGATAGGAACGAGCAGTACTTC.

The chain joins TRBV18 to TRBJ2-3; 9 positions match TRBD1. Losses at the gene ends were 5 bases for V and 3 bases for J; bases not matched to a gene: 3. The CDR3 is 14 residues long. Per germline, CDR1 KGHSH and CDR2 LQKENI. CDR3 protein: CASSSGTGTDTQYF. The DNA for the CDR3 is TGTGCCAGCTCATCCGGGACAGGGACAGATACGCAGTATTTT. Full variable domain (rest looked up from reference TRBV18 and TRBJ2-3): NAGVMQNPRHLVRRRGQEARLRCSPMKGHSHVYWYRQLPEEGLKFMVYLQKENIIDESGMPKERFSAEFPKEGPSILRIQQVVRGDSAAYFCASSSGTGTDTQYFGPGTRLTVL.

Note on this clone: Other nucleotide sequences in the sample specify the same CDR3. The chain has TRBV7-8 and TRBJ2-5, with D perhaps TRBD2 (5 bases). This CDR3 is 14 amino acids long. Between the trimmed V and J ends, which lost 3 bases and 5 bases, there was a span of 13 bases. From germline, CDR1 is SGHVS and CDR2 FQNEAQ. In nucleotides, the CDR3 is TGTGCCAGCAGCTTGGCGGGCAGTTGGGAGACCCAGTACTTC. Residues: CASSLAGSWETQYF.

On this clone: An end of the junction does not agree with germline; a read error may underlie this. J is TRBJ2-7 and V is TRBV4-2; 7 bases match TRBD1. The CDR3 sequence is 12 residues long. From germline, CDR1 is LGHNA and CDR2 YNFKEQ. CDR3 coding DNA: TGTGCCAGCAGCCAAATACCGGGACAGAGGAGCTTC. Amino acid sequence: CASSQIPGQRSF.

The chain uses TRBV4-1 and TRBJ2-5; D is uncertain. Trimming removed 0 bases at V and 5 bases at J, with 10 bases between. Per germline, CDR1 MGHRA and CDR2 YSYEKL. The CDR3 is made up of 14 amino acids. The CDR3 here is CASSQDGSWETQYF. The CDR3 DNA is TGCGCCAGCAGCCAAGATGGGTCTTGGGAGACCCAGTACTTC.

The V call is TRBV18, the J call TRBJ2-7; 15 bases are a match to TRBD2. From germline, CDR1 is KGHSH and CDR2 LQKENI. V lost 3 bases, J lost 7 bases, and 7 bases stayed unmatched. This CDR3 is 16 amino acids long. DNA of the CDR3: TGTGCCAGCTCACCCCCGGGGGGACTAGCGGGGGGTGAGCAGTACTTC. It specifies CASSPPGGLAGGEQYF. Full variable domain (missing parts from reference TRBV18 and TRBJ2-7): NAGVMQNPRHLVRRRGQEARLRCSPMKGHSHVYWYRQLPEEGLKFMVYLQKENIIDESGMPKERFSAEFPKEGPSILRIQQVVRGDSAAYFCASSPPGGLAGGEQYFGPGTRLTVT.

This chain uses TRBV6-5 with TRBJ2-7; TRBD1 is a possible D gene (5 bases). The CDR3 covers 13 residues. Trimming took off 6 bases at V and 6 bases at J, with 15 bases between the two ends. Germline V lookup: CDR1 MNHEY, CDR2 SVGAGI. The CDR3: CASRGPLLSEQYF. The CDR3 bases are TGTGCCAGCAGGGGGCCACTTCTTTCCGAGCAGTACTTC.

CDR3 amino acids: CASSLVPGQGSYNEQFF. CDR3 sequence (DNA): TGTGCCAGCAGCTTGGTCCCGGGACAGGGGTCCTACAATGAGCAGTTCTTC. The V gene is TRBV7-9, the J gene TRBJ2-1; 10 nucleotides match TRBD1. V shed 3 bases, J shed 1 base, and the junction held 6 bases outside the gene matches. The CDR3 loop spans 17 amino acids. In germline, CDR1 is SEHNR, CDR2 FQNEAQ (reference sequence).

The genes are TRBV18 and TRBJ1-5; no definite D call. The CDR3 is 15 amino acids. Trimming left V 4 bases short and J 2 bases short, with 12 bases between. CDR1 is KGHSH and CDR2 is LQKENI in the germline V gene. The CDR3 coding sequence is TGTGCCAGCTCACGGATGATCGGGGGCAATCAGCCCCAGCATTTT. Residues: CASSRMIGGNQPQHF.

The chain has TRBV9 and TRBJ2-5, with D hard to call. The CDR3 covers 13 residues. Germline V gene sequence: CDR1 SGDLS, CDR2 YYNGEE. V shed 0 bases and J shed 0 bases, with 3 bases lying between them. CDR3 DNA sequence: TGTGCCAGCAGCGTAGCCGACCAAGAGACCCAGTACTTC. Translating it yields CASSVADQETQYF.

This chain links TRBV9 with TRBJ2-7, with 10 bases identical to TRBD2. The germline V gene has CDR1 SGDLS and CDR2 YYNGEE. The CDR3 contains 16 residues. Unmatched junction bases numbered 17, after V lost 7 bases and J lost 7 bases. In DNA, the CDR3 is TGTGCCAGCTCCTTAGGGCTAGCGGGGGCCCTGGAGGAGCAGTACTTC. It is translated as CASSLGLAGALEEQYF. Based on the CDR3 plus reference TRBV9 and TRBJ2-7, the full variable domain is DSGVTQTPKHLITATGQRVTLRCSPRSGDLSVYWYQQSLDQGLQFLIQYYNGEERAKGNILERFSAQQFPDLHSELNLSSLELGDSALYFCASSLGLAGALEEQYFGPGTRLTVT.

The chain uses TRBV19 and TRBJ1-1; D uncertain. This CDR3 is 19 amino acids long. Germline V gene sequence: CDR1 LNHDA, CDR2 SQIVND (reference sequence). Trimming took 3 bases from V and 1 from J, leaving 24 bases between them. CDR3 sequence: CASSMRSGTPGRGNTEAFF. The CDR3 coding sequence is TGTGCCAGTAGTATGCGTAGCGGCACGCCCGGACGGGGGAACACTGAAGCTTTCTTT.